These 30 T cell receptor beta chains came from one sample sequenced in a study of blood T cells in healthy people across ages. Through a sample-barcoded 5' primer and a J-beta primer mix, a second PCR was run for roughly 7 to 11 cycles. Using its own MiXCR run on the 5' RACE reads, TCRdb lists one record per CDR3 protein. Of 720,000 or so distinct CDR3 sequences listed, 40% to 45% are singletons. The specimen sequenced was blood. The receptor source for this set is a man older than 75 in good health.

The chain has TRBV20-1 and TRBJ2-7, with no clear D. In germline, CDR1 is DFQATT, CDR2 SNEGSKA (reference sequence). The CDR3 loop spans 15 amino acids. Trimming removed 5 bases from V and 0 bases from J, with 17 bases in between. The CDR3 DNA is TGCAGTGCTTCTCGAAGGGCCAAAAACTCCTACGAGCAGTACTTC. Amino acid sequence: CSASRRAKNSYEQYF.

J is TRBJ2-1 and V is TRBV7-9, with D perhaps matching TRBD2 (7 bases). V was pared by 5 bases and J by 2 bases, with 13 bases between. CDR1 is SEHNR, CDR2 FQNEAQ, per germline (reference sequence). The CDR3 has 15 amino acids. The CDR3 nucleotides read TGTGCCAGCAGCCCGAGCGGGACACCCTACAATGAGCAGTTCTTC. This gives the protein CASSPSGTPYNEQFF.

This clonotype was observed a handful of times. The chain has TRBV21-1 and TRBJ1-1; whether TRBD1, the table's D call, matches the DNA was not checked. TRBV21-1 has pseudogene status. The CDR3 has 15 residues. The CDR3 sequence is CASSKRADRGTEAFF. The DNA of the CDR3 is TGTGCCAGCAGCAAACGGGCCGACAGGGGCACTGAAGCTTTCTTT.

On this clonotype itself: Compared with germline, one end of the junction differs, possibly owing to a read error. This chain joins TRBV6-1 and TRBJ2-3, with D perhaps matching TRBD2 (6 bases). This CDR3 comprises 14 residues. The germline CDR1 and CDR2 sequences are MNHNS and SASEGT. CDR3 coding DNA: TGCGCCTCGGGAGACAAGGGTACCACAGATACGCAGTATTTT. It yields the protein CASGDKGTTDTQYF.

The chain links TRBV3-1 to TRBJ1-5, with D possibly matching TRBD1 (6 bases). CDR3 length equals 13 residues. The V gene lost 4 bases and the J gene lost 3 bases, with 7 bases spanning the gap. Germline values: CDR1 LGHDT, CDR2 YNNKEL (reference sequence). CDR3 loop: CASSRTDNQPQHF. CDR3 bases: TGTGCCAGCAGCCGGACAGACAATCAGCCCCAGCATTTT.

V is TRBV3-1 and J is TRBJ1-1; unclear D gene. The ends were cut back, 3 bases at V and 0 bases at J, with 14 bases in the middle. Per germline, CDR1 LGHDT and CDR2 YNNKEL (reference sequence). The CDR3 has 16 amino acids. CDR3 DNA: TGTGCCAGCAGCCATCCCGGGCGGAGGATGAACACTGAAGCTTTCTTT. Protein sequence: CASSHPGRRMNTEAFF. Full variable domain (missing parts from reference TRBV3-1 and TRBJ1-1): DTAVSQTPKYLVTQMGNDKSIKCEQNLGHDTMYWYKQDSKKFLKIMFSYNNKELIINETVPNRFSPKSPDKAHLNLHINSLELGDSAVYFCASSHPGRRMNTEAFFGQGTRLTVV.

The chain couples TRBV25-1 to TRBJ2-3; TRBD1 aligns across 7 bases. Per germline, CDR1 MGHDK and CDR2 SYGVNS. The CDR3 is 14 residues long. V was pared by 5 bases and J by 4 bases, with 6 bases of the junction left unmatched. The CDR3 DNA follows: TGTGCCAGCAGTAGACAGGGTGGCCCAGATACGCAGTATTTT. This gives the protein CASSRQGGPDTQYF.

V gene TRBV5-1 combines with J gene TRBJ1-4; 8 bases line up with TRBD1. J was trimmed by 6 bases and V by 6 bases; bases with no gene match: 7. The CDR3 extends over 14 amino acids. From germline, CDR1 is SGHRS and CDR2 YFSETQ. CDR3 DNA: TGCGCCAGCACCCTACAGGGGGGATATGAAAAACTGTTTTTT. Translation gives CASTLQGGYEKLFF.

This clonotype was recorded many times. The rearrangement uses TRBV6-2 or TRBV6-3 and TRBJ1-1; 7 positions match TRBD1. V dropped 4 bases and J dropped 0; count of bases not matched to a gene: 11. The CDR3 is made up of 17 amino acids. Germline loops: CDR1 MNHEY, CDR2 SVGEGT. The CDR3 DNA reads TGTGCCAGCAGTTTTCGACCACAGGGGACCATGAACACTGAAGCTTTCTTT. Protein sequence: CASSFRPQGTMNTEAFF.

V usage is TRBV7-2 and J usage is TRBJ2-1, with TRBD2 identical over 12 bases. The ends lost 5 bases at V and 5 bases at J; junction bases unmatched: 4. CDR3 size: 15 residues. CDR1 SGHTA and CDR2 FQGNSA come from the germline V gene. CDR3 sequence: CASSATSGSHNEQFF. The CDR3 DNA is TGTGCCAGCAGCGCGACTAGCGGGAGCCACAATGAGCAGTTCTTC.

The table lists this clonotype with many counts. This chain uses TRBV20-1 with TRBJ2-7; D gene ambiguous. The germline CDR1 and CDR2 sequences are DFQATT and SNEGSKA (reference sequence). Trimming removed 3 bases at V and 6 bases at J, with 6 bases between. The CDR3 covers 10 residues. The CDR3 bases are TGCAGTGCTAGTCGACCCGAGCAGTACTTC. Protein: CSASRPEQYF.

The chain combines TRBV20-1 with TRBJ2-3; 11 nucleotides align to TRBD2. Per germline, CDR1 DFQATT and CDR2 SNEGSKA (reference sequence). This CDR3 region has 18 residues. V gave up 0 bases and J gave up 7 bases; unmatched junction bases: 15. CDR3 protein: CSARDQGDIAGGPYTQYF. The CDR3 DNA is TGCAGTGCTAGAGATCAGGGCGACATAGCGGGAGGGCCTTATACGCAGTATTTT.

CDR3 loop: CSASDSSSYNEQFF. The CDR3 nucleotides are TGCAGTGCTTCGGACAGCAGCTCCTACAATGAGCAGTTCTTC. This chain joins TRBV20-1 and TRBJ2-1, with D perhaps TRBD1 (6 bases). Germline loops: CDR1 DFQATT, CDR2 SNEGSKA (reference sequence). This CDR3 is built from 14 residues. The V end was cut by 5 bases, the J end by 0 bases, with 11 bases between.

This chain uses TRBV27 with TRBJ2-7; D possibly corresponds to TRBD2 (6 bases). This CDR3 is 15 amino acids long. Trimming pared 5 bases from V and 3 bases from J, leaving 17 bases between. CDR1 and CDR2 (germline): MNHEY, SMNVEV (reference sequence). CDR3 DNA sequence: TGTGCCAGCAGTCCCCTCGCGGGATGGGACTACGAGCAGTACTTC. Translated, it gives CASSPLAGWDYEQYF.

The chain combines TRBV6-2 or TRBV6-3 with TRBJ1-4; no clear D gene. Germline V CDR1 and CDR2: MNHEY, SVGEGT. The CDR3 is made up of 12 amino acids. Trimming shortened V by 0 bases and J by 8 bases, and 4 bases separated the two germline ends. DNA of the CDR3: TGTGCCAGCAGTTACTCGAAGGAAAAACTGTTTTTT. Translating it yields CASSYSKEKLFF.

Remarks on this clonotype: One end of the junction is discordant with germline, which a read error may explain. The J gene is TRBJ2-5, the V gene TRBV6-1, with 10 bases aligning to TRBD1. The CDR3 is 13 amino acids. The germline V gene has CDR1 MNHNS and CDR2 SASEGT. The CDR3 here is CASSGTGVNEQNF. The DNA for the CDR3 is TGTGCCAGCTCGGGGACAGGGGTCAACGAGCAGAACTTC.

The chain has TRBV3-1 and TRBJ2-1; D gene unclear. V lost 1 base to trimming and J lost 8 bases, with 9 bases between them. The CDR3 consists of 13 residues. Germline loops: CDR1 LGHDT, CDR2 YNNKEL (reference sequence). CDR3 DNA sequence: TGTGCCAGCAGCCAAGTGGTTGTCCATGAGCAGTTCTTC. It codes for CASSQVVVHEQFF.

V gene TRBV7-6 combines with J gene TRBJ2-1; a weak D match, TRBD2 (5 bases). The CDR3 is made up of 13 amino acids. Germline-derived CDR1 and CDR2 are SGHVS and FNYEAQ. DNA of the CDR3: TGTGTCAACGGCTTAGCGTCGAACAATGAGCAGTTCTTC. This encodes CVNGLASNNEQFF. The variable domain in full, with the rest retrieved from reference TRBV7-6 and TRBJ2-1, is GAGVSQSPRYKVTKRGQDVALRCDPISGHVSLYWYRQALGQGPEFLTYFNYEAQQDKSGLPNDRFSAERPEGSISTLTIQRTEQRDSAMYRCVNGLASNNEQFFGPGTRLTVL.

This chain links TRBV24-1 with TRBJ2-3, with D perhaps TRBD2 (5 bases). Trimming removed 1 base from V and 1 base from J, with 11 bases in between. Per germline, CDR1 KGHDR and CDR2 SFDVKD. This CDR3 is built from 16 residues. As DNA, the CDR3 is TGTGCCACCAGTGATTTTGGGATACTAGGCACAGATACGCAGTATTTT. Translating it yields CATSDFGILGTDTQYF.

There are many counts of this clonotype. This sequence joins TRBV7-2 and TRBJ2-5; D remains ambiguous. The CDR3 is 14 amino acids. Deletions cut 0 bases from V and 1 base from J, with 6 bases between. CDR1 SGHTA and CDR2 FQGNSA come from the germline V gene. The CDR3 loop is CASSLASFQETQYF. In nucleotides, the CDR3 is TGTGCCAGCAGCTTAGCGTCTTTCCAAGAGACCCAGTACTTC.

The chain is built from TRBV15 and TRBJ2-3; 10 bases are a match to TRBD1. Germline-derived CDR1 and CDR2 are LNHNV and YYDKDF (reference sequence). CDR3 length: 16 amino acids. Trimming cost V 2 bases and J 6 bases; bases outside gene matches: 8. The CDR3 DNA reads as TGTGCCACCAGCAGACCCGGGACAGGGGTGAAGGATACGCAGTATTTT. This translates into CATSRPGTGVKDTQYF.

Comment on this clonotype: This may stem from a read error, because a much larger clone lies one nucleotide away. The chain couples TRBV20-1 to TRBJ2-1; 7 bases agree with TRBD1. Per germline, CDR1 DFQATT and CDR2 SNEGSKA (reference sequence). Trimming cost V 3 bases and J 13 bases; bases outside gene matches: 18. The CDR3 extends over 15 amino acids. The CDR3 here is CSARNTGVSQETQFF. DNA of the CDR3: TGCAGTGCTAGGAATACAGGGGTTAGTCAAGAGACCCAGTTCTTC.

This clonotype was observed a few times. The chain is built from TRBV4-3 and TRBJ2-6, with 11 bases that match TRBD1. The CDR3 has 19 residues. Germline V gene lookup returns CDR1 LGHNA and CDR2 YSLEER. The V segment lost 0 bases and the J segment 2 bases; nucleotides outside the gene matches: 6. CDR3 sequence reads: CASSQDKGTGGPGANVLTF. The DNA for the CDR3 is TGCGCCAGCAGCCAAGATAAGGGGACAGGGGGTCCTGGGGCCAACGTCCTGACTTTC.

The chain links TRBV29-1 to TRBJ2-1; 10 nucleotides line up with TRBD2. The CDR3 runs 16 residues. Germline V CDR1 and CDR2: SQVTM, ANQGSEA. Trimming took 0 bases from V and 4 from J; bases not matched to a gene: 6. In DNA, the CDR3 is TGCAGCGTTGAAGAGTTGGTAGCGGGAGGATACAATGAGCAGTTCTTC. Protein product: CSVEELVAGGYNEQFF.

This clonotype was detected ten times or more. The chain has TRBV5-5 and TRBJ2-1; perhaps TRBD1 as D (6 bases). Germline values: CDR1 SGHKS, CDR2 YYEKEE (reference sequence). CDR3 length: 15 amino acids. Trimming cost V 4 bases and J 1 base, with 12 bases left between them. CDR3 loop: CASSPNRDSYNEQFF. For the CDR3, the DNA is TGTGCCAGCAGCCCCAACAGGGATTCCTACAATGAGCAGTTCTTC.

This clonotype was recorded a few times. The chain has TRBV4-3 and TRBJ2-1; TRBD2 might be the D (6 bases). Trimming left V 1 base short and J 0 bases short, with 7 bases between. There are 15 residues in the CDR3. Looked up from germline, CDR1 is LGHNA and CDR2 is YSLEER. The CDR3: CASSQVAVSYNEQFF. In DNA form, the CDR3 reads TGCGCCAGCAGCCAAGTAGCGGTCTCCTACAATGAGCAGTTCTTC.

This sequence joins TRBV5-1 and TRBJ2-7; TRBD1 agrees at 8 bases. CDR1 and CDR2 from the germline V gene are SGHRS and YFSETQ. The CDR3 runs to 15 residues. J lost 4 bases, V lost 3 bases, and 9 bases had no gene match. CDR3 DNA sequence: TGCGCCAGCAGCTGGGCCCAGGGGGCGCAGTACGAGCAGTACTTC. Translated, it gives CASSWAQGAQYEQYF. The variable domain in full, with the rest retrieved from reference TRBV5-1 and TRBJ2-7, is KAGVTQTPRYLIKTRGQQVTLSCSPISGHRSVSWYQQTPGQGLQFLFEYFSETQRNKGNFPGRFSGRQFSNSRSEMNVSTLELGDSALYLCASSWAQGAQYEQYFGPGTRLTVT.

This clonotype was seen only a few times. J is TRBJ1-1 and V is TRBV3-1; 7 bases match TRBD1. The V gene's germline CDR1 is LGHDT and CDR2 YNNKEL (reference sequence). The V segment lost 4 bases and the J segment 11 bases; nucleotides outside the gene matches: 4. The CDR3 is made up of 11 amino acids. CDR3 loop: CASSRGGSAFF. The CDR3 nucleotides are TGTGCCAGCAGCCGAGGGGGCTCGGCTTTCTTT.

Regarding this clonotype: A much larger clone differs by one base, so this may be a read error. This chain connects TRBV6-2 or TRBV6-3 to TRBJ2-3; 10 nucleotides agree with TRBD1. The V gene's germline CDR1 is MNHEY and CDR2 SVGEGT. This CDR3 contains 16 residues. CDR3 coding DNA: TGTGCCTGCAGTTACTCCGGGACAGGGGTTTTGGATACGCAGTATTTT. This gives the protein CACSYSGTGVLDTQYF.

The chain carries TRBV7-7 and TRBJ2-3, with TRBD2 matching over 8 bases. The CDR3 is made up of 15 amino acids. J gave up 9 bases and V 5 bases, and 13 bases lay outside the gene matches. CDR1 is SSHAT, CDR2 FNYEAQ, per germline (reference sequence). The CDR3 nucleotides are TGTGCCAGCAGCCCTCGGGGGGGGCCCCGTTCCACGCAGTATTTT. It specifies CASSPRGGPRSTQYF. The complete variable domain, with remaining parts taken from reference TRBV7-7 and TRBJ2-3, reads GAGVSQSPRYKVTKRGQDVTLRCDPISSHATLYWYQQALGQGPEFLTYFNYEAQPDKSGLPSDRFSAERPEGSISTLTIQRTEQRDSAMYRCASSPRGGPRSTQYFGPGTRLTVL.